This T cell receptor beta chain emerged from a study of control samples from healthy donors and cancer patients. Produced via immunoSEQ multiplex PCR; TCRdb's table is partial and in-frame only. Among approximately 130,000 clones, more than 70% were seen once, and the ten largest hold under 40%. Between the trimmed V and J ends, which lost 0 bases and 1 base, there was a span of 6 bases. From germline, CDR1 is SGHVS and CDR2 FQNEAQ. This CDR3 has 14 amino acids. The chain is built from TRBV7-8 and TRBJ1-1; tentative D call: TRBD1 (5 bases). The TCR originated in a man aged 45 to 65 in good health. The sample taken for sequencing was blood. The CDR3 is CASSLAGGNTEAFF. In DNA, the CDR3 is TGTGCCAGCAGCTTAGCGGGGGGGAACACTGAAGCTTTCTTT. The variable domain in full, with the rest retrieved from reference TRBV7-8 and TRBJ1-1, is GAGVSQSPRYKVAKRGQDVALRCDPISGHVSLFWYQQALGQGPEFLTYFQNEAQLDKSGLPSDRFFAERPEGSVSTLKIQRTQQEDSAVYLCASSLAGGNTEAFFGQGTRLTVV.